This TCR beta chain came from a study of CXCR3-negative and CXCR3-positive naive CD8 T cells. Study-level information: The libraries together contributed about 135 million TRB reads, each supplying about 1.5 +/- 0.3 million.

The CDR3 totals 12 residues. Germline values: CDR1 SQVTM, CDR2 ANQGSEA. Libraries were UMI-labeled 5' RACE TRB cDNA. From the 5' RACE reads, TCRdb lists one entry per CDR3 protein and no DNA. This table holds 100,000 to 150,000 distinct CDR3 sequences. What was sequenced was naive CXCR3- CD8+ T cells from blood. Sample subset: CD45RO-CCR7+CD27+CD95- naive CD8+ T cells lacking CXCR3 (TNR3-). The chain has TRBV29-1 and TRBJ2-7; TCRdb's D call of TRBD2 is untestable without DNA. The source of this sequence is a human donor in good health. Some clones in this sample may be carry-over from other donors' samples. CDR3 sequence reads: CSVLAGIHEQYF.